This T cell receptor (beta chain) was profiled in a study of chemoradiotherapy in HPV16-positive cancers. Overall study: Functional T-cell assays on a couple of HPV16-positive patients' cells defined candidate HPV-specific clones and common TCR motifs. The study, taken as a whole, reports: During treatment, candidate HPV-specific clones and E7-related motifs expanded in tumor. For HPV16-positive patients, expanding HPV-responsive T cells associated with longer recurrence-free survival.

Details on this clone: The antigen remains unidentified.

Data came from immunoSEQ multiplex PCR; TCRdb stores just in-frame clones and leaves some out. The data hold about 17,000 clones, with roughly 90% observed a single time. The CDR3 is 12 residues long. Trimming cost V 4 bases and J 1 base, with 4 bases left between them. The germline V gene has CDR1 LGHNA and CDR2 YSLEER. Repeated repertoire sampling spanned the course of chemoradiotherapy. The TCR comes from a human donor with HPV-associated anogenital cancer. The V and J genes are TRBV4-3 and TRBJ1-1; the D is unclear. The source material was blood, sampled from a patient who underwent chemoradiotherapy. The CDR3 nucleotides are TGCGCCAGCAGCCCAGGGAACACTGAAGCTTTCTTT. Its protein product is CASSPGNTEAFF.